These 25 T cell receptor beta chains came from one sample sequenced in a study of T cells in Graves' hyperthyroidism and ophthalmopathy. Amplification of TCR beta CDR3 regions used RNA as the template. Initially, a first-round RT-PCR of the TCR CDR3 employed the HTBI primer set. TCRdb re-analysed the multiplex PCR reads in MiXCR, keeping a single row per CDR3 protein. The repertoire holds around 690,000 distinct CDR3 sequences, less than 25% seen once, with around a third in the top ten. Sequencing was carried out using blood. These receptors were obtained from a young man with Graves' ophthalmopathy.

This clonotype was observed a few times. The chain links TRBV20-1 to TRBJ2-1; D remains ambiguous. This CDR3 spans 15 amino acids. Germline CDR1 DFQATT, CDR2 SNEGSKA (reference sequence). Trimming removed 3 bases at V and 0 bases at J, with 12 bases between. In nucleotides, the CDR3 is TGCAGTGCTAGTGGCGGATCAAGCTCCTACAATGAGCAGTTCTTC. As protein: CSASGGSSSYNEQFF.

This clonotype was counted many times. V usage is TRBV11-2 and J usage is TRBJ1-2, with 7 bases aligning to TRBD1. The CDR3 is 13 residues long. The V segment lost 4 bases and the J segment 3 bases; nucleotides outside the gene matches: 2. Per the germline V gene, CDR1 is SGHAT and CDR2 is FQNNGV. The CDR3 here is CASSSTGYYGYTF. CDR3 bases: TGTGCCAGCAGCTCGACAGGGTACTATGGCTACACCTTC.

There are a few counts of this clonotype. The V and J genes are TRBV6-8 and TRBJ2-2, with D possibly matching TRBD1 (6 bases). Germline CDR1 is MNHGY and CDR2 is SAAAGT. Trimming took 4 bases from V and 6 from J, leaving 12 bases between them. This CDR3 contains 14 residues. The CDR3 DNA reads TGTGCCAGCAGTTTCCGGACAGTAGCCGGGGAGCTGTTTTTT. It yields the protein CASSFRTVAGELFF.

Of note for this clonotype: A much larger clone lies one base from this, so it may be a read error. This rearrangement joins TRBV13 to TRBJ1-1; D is undetermined. Germline V gives CDR1 PRHDT, CDR2 FYEKMQ (reference sequence). CDR3 length: 12 residues. V was pared by 5 bases and J by 1 base, with 5 bases between. CDR3 sequence (DNA): TGTGCCAGCAGCCCAACGAACACTGAAGCTTTCTTT. Its protein product is CASSPTNTEAFF.

This clonotype was picked up many times. CDR3 bases: TGTGCCAGCAGTATCGGGGCCTACGAGCAGTACTTC. It specifies CASSIGAYEQYF. The V gene is TRBV28, the J gene TRBJ2-7, with TRBD2 as a possible D gene (5 bases). The CDR3 length is 12 residues. CDR1 MDHEN and CDR2 SYDVKM come from the germline V gene. Trimming pared 5 bases from V and 2 bases from J, leaving 7 bases between.

A few counts support this clonotype. The CDR3 protein is CASSEPGAIETQYF. The CDR3 bases are TGTGCCAGCAGTGAACCGGGAGCAATCGAGACCCAGTACTTC. The J gene is TRBJ2-5, the V gene TRBV25-1, with TRBD2 as a possible D gene (6 bases). The V and J ends lost 2 bases and 5 bases respectively, with 12 bases between them. Germline CDR1 reads MGHDK; CDR2 reads SYGVNS. The CDR3 has 14 residues.

The sample holds many counts of this clonotype. The chain joins TRBV7-2 to TRBJ1-5; possible D gene TRBD1, 6 bases. The V gene's germline CDR1 is SGHTA and CDR2 FQGNSA. The CDR3 length is 16 residues. Trimming pared 4 bases from V and 6 bases from J, leaving 19 bases between. The CDR3 DNA reads TGTGCCAGCAGCTCCCGGAGGGGGGATGCGCCTCAGCCCCAGCATTTT. Translation gives CASSSRRGDAPQPQHF. Drawing the rest from reference TRBV7-2 and TRBJ1-5, the complete variable domain is GAGVSQSPSNKVTEKGKDVELRCDPISGHTALYWYRQSLGQGLEFLIYFQGNSAPDKSGLPSDRFSAERTGGSVSTLTIQRTQQEDSAVYLCASSSRRGDAPQPQHFGDGTRLSIL.

This clonotype has ten or more counts. The chain combines TRBV24-1 with TRBJ2-1; maybe TRBD1 (6 bases). The CDR3 contains 13 residues. The ends were cut back, 9 bases at V and 5 bases at J, with 13 bases in the middle. Per germline, CDR1 KGHDR and CDR2 SFDVKD. This chain's CDR3 is CATRDTLNNEQFF. The CDR3 DNA is TGTGCCACCCGGGACACCTTAAACAATGAGCAGTTCTTC.

This clonotype has more than one count but fewer than ten. The rearrangement joins TRBV28 to TRBJ1-2; possible D gene TRBD1, 6 bases. Germline values: CDR1 MDHEN, CDR2 SYDVKM. The CDR3 totals 13 residues. V gave up 2 bases and J gave up 14 bases, with 18 bases separating them. The CDR3 nucleotides are TGTGCCAGCAGTTTAGCGGCCCCAGGGGATAGGACCTTC. Translating it yields CASSLAAPGDRTF.

This chain joins TRBV5-1 and TRBJ1-4; the D gene is possibly TRBD1 (5 bases). The CDR3 runs to 17 residues. Trimming cost V 4 bases and J 0 bases, with 16 bases left between them. CDR1 and CDR2 from the germline V gene are SGHRS and YFSETQ. CDR3: CASSPRGQTSTNEKLFF. DNA for the CDR3: TGCGCCAGCAGCCCGAGGGGCCAGACTTCAACTAATGAAAAACTGTTTTTT.

Ten or more counts support this clonotype. The chain is built from TRBV11-2 and TRBJ2-7, with a possible D match to TRBD2 (6 bases). The germline CDR1 and CDR2 sequences are SGHAT and FQNNGV. The CDR3 runs 15 residues. With 1 base removed from V and 3 bases from J, the gap between germline ends came to 13 bases. For the CDR3, the DNA is TGTGCCAGCAGCTTAGGCCGGGGGATCCTCTACGAGCAGTACTTC. Translation gives CASSLGRGILYEQYF.

This clonotype was seen at least ten times. The J gene is TRBJ2-2, the V gene TRBV18; 9 nucleotides match TRBD1. The germline gives CDR1 KGHSH, CDR2 LQKENI. The trim removed 4 bases at V and 5 bases at J, leaving 8 bases unmatched. The CDR3 extends over 16 amino acids. This CDR3 reads CASSQRGTGRTGELFF. The CDR3, as DNA: TGTGCCAGCTCACAACGGGGGACAGGGAGAACCGGGGAGCTGTTTTTT.

The genes are TRBV9 and TRBJ1-1; TRBD1 is a possible D gene (6 bases). Trimming shortened V by 4 bases and J by 2 bases, and 21 bases separated the two germline ends. The CDR3 covers 17 residues. Germline-derived CDR1 and CDR2 are SGDLS and YYNGEE. For the CDR3, the DNA is TGTGCCAGCAGCACCAGTCCCGGGACAAGGTCCAACACTGAAGCTTTCTTT. It yields the protein CASSTSPGTRSNTEAFF. The whole variable domain, remainder taken from reference TRBV9 and TRBJ1-1, is DSGVTQTPKHLITATGQRVTLRCSPRSGDLSVYWYQQSLDQGLQFLIQYYNGEERAKGNILERFSAQQFPDLHSELNLSSLELGDSALYFCASSTSPGTRSNTEAFFGQGTRLTVV.

The chain carries TRBV12-3 or TRBV12-4 and TRBJ2-5; 9 bases fit TRBD1. This CDR3 comprises 16 residues. The V segment lost 5 bases and the J segment 0 bases; nucleotides outside the gene matches: 7. The CDR3 spells CASSAGTGSYQETQYF. CDR3 nucleotide sequence: TGTGCCAGCAGTGCTGGGACAGGGTCGTACCAAGAGACCCAGTACTTC.

This clonotype was seen more than once but under ten times. The conserved phenylalanine or tryptophan is not found at the CDR3 terminus, so this likely reflects a read error. The chain joins TRBV30 to TRBJ2-5, with a weak D call TRBD2 (6 bases). The V and J ends lost 0 bases and 4 bases respectively, with 15 bases between them. The length of the CDR3 is 15 residues. Germline CDR1 GTSNPN, CDR2 SVGIG (reference sequence). The CDR3 nucleotides read TGTGCCTGGAGTGTAGGGAGGATAGGTGTAGAGACCCAGTACTCC. This encodes CAWSVGRIGVETQYS.

This clonotype has only a few counts. With a much larger clone just one base away, this may be a read error. The chain joins TRBV6-1 to TRBJ2-7; D tentatively reads TRBD1 or TRBD2 (5 bases each). Looked up from germline, CDR1 is MNHNS and CDR2 is SASEGT. The CDR3 spans 14 residues. Trimming took off 1 base at V and 2 bases at J, with 9 bases between the two ends. The CDR3 DNA reads TGTGCCAGCAGTGAAGTTCCGGGACCCTACGAGCAGTACTTC. It is translated as CASSEVPGPYEQYF.

This clonotype was recorded many times. The chain couples TRBV5-1 to TRBJ2-7, with D unresolved. The CDR3 is 14 amino acids. Germline CDR1 and CDR2: SGHRS and YFSETQ. V was shortened by 4 bases and J by 2 bases, with 13 bases between the two germline ends. This chain's CDR3 is CASSPLLMTYEQYF. The CDR3 region has the DNA TGCGCCAGCAGCCCCCTTCTGATGACCTACGAGCAGTACTTC.

This clonotype has more than one count but fewer than ten. This chain uses TRBV3-1 with TRBJ2-3; D perhaps matches TRBD1 (6 bases). From germline, CDR1 is LGHDT and CDR2 YNNKEL (reference sequence). This CDR3 contains 13 residues. V lost 7 bases and J lost 3, with 11 bases in between. CDR3 coding DNA: TGTGCCAGCACCTCTAGGGGGACAGATACGCAGTATTTT. Its protein product is CASTSRGTDTQYF.

This chain uses TRBV28 with TRBJ2-3, with a tentative D call TRBD2 (6 bases). CDR3 size: 14 residues. V lost 6 bases to trimming and J lost 2 bases, with 12 bases between them. Germline CDR1 and CDR2: MDHEN and SYDVKM. CDR3 protein: CASSRGLYTDTQYF. DNA for the CDR3: TGTGCCAGCAGCCGGGGACTGTACACAGATACGCAGTATTTT.

The V call is TRBV28, the J call TRBJ1-5; 12 bases agree with TRBD1. Germline loops: CDR1 MDHEN, CDR2 SYDVKM. The CDR3 runs 16 residues. V shed 6 bases and J 5 bases; nucleotides not matched to a gene: 8. The CDR3 is CASRRGTGGTHQPQHF. The CDR3 DNA is TGTGCCAGCAGACGAGGGACAGGGGGCACCCATCAGCCCCAGCATTTT.

The V gene is TRBV29-1, the J gene TRBJ2-1; 7 bases fit TRBD2. In germline, CDR1 is SQVTM, CDR2 ANQGSEA. The CDR3 length is 13 residues. V trimming: 6 bases; J trimming: 10 bases; junction bases outside the gene matches: 12. In DNA, the CDR3 is TGCAGCGTCCCCCCCCGCGGTAGCGGGGAGCAGTTCTTC. As protein: CSVPPRGSGEQFF.

V is TRBV4-3 and J is TRBJ2-1, with D maybe TRBD1 (5 bases). Germline CDR1 is LGHNA and CDR2 is YSLEER. Trimming cost V 1 base and J 2 bases, with 9 bases left between them. The length of the CDR3 is 15 residues. DNA for the CDR3: TGCGCCAGCAGCCAAGTCGACAGAGCCTACAATGAGCAGTTCTTC. It codes for CASSQVDRAYNEQFF.

This clonotype was counted only a few times. The rearrangement joins TRBV7-3 to TRBJ1-6; D ambiguous. The V and J ends lost 1 base and 4 bases respectively, with 11 bases between them. Germline V gene lookup returns CDR1 SGHTA and CDR2 FQGTGA. This CDR3 is built from 16 residues. The DNA for the CDR3 is TGTGCCAGCAGCTTAAGAGGTGGGAGATATAATTCACCCCTCCACTTT. Its translation: CASSLRGGRYNSPLHF.

The chain uses TRBV30 and TRBJ2-1, with 11 bases identical to TRBD2. This CDR3 spans 14 amino acids. Germline V gene data show CDR1 as GTSNPN and CDR2 as SVGIG (reference sequence). The junction had 6 bases not matched to a gene; V was cut back by 3 bases and J by 8 bases. The CDR3 spells CAWSSVAGGDEQFF. As DNA, the CDR3 is TGTGCCTGGAGCTCTGTAGCGGGAGGGGATGAGCAGTTCTTC.

This clonotype was found a few times. This rearrangement joins TRBV18 to TRBJ2-3, with 13 bases lining up with TRBD2. The CDR3 runs to 18 residues. V gave up 3 bases and J gave up 0 bases; unmatched junction bases: 6. CDR1 is KGHSH and CDR2 is LQKENI in the germline V gene. Written as DNA, the CDR3 is TGTGCCAGCTCACCGGGACTAGCGGGGAGCCGAAGCACAGATACGCAGTATTTT. Its protein is CASSPGLAGSRSTDTQYF.